The 20 T cell receptor beta chains below come from one sample, sequenced in a study of Ad26.COV2.S vaccination and SARS-CoV-2 variants. Using immunoSEQ multiplex PCR, the repertoire was profiled, and TCRdb retains in-frame clones only, with some absent. The data contain about 350,000 clones, approximately 85% of them seen just once; the ten biggest clones take up roughly 3.1%. Sample treatment: some 19 received Ad26.COV2.S at low or high dose, single or two shots; several received placebo; per-sample allocation not given. Specimens were obtained on day 63 following the first vaccine or placebo injection. The specimen comprised peripheral blood, sampled in a trial of Ad26.COV2.S vaccine versus placebo. Receptors originate from a person between 18 and 59 years old who received the Ad26.COV2.S COVID-19 vaccine or a placebo.

The chain couples TRBV7-9 to TRBJ1-2; no definite D call. CDR3 length: 14 residues. Germline V gives CDR1 SEHNR, CDR2 FQNEAQ (reference sequence). Trimming removed 6 bases from V and 2 bases from J, with 13 bases in between. DNA for the CDR3: TGTGCCAGCAGGCCACCCATCGAAAACTATGGCTACACCTTC. Protein sequence: CASRPPIENYGYTF.

The rearrangement uses TRBV7-6 and TRBJ1-3; D is ambiguous. Per germline, CDR1 SGHVS and CDR2 FNYEAQ. CDR3 size: 17 residues. Trimming left V 5 bases short and J 0 bases short, with 17 bases between. The CDR3 coding sequence is TGTGCCAGCAGCCACTACTTGTCCGGGAGCTCTGGAAACACCATATATTTT. Residues: CASSHYLSGSSGNTIYF.

The chain recombines TRBV27 with TRBJ2-7; D not resolved. CDR3 length: 14 residues. V shed 3 bases and J shed 2 bases, with 11 bases lying between them. In germline, CDR1 is MNHEY, CDR2 SMNVEV (reference sequence). This CDR3 reads CASSFGPQPYEQYF. The CDR3 DNA follows: TGTGCCAGCAGTTTCGGCCCTCAACCCTACGAGCAGTACTTC.

V and J are TRBV7-2 and TRBJ2-2; D may be TRBD2 (5 bases). Germline CDR1 is SGHTA and CDR2 is FQGNSA. There are 14 residues in the CDR3. The V end was cut by 2 bases, the J end by 8 bases, with 12 bases between. The CDR3 nucleotides read TGTGCCAGCAGCTTATACGGTAGCGCGGGGGAGCTGTTTTTT. Protein product: CASSLYGSAGELFF.

This clone was seen just once. V and J are TRBV28 and TRBJ2-2; no firm D call. The CDR3 is made up of 16 amino acids. The germline gives CDR1 MDHEN, CDR2 SYDVKM. V shed 7 bases and J shed 0 bases, with 15 bases lying between them. CDR3 in amino acids: CASTTGWRSNTGELFF. CDR3 DNA: TGTGCCAGCACCACGGGTTGGCGGTCGAACACCGGGGAGCTGTTTTTT.

The rearrangement uses TRBV9 and TRBJ2-2; the D gene is possibly TRBD1 (6 bases). CDR1 is SGDLS, CDR2 YYNGEE, per germline. The CDR3 sequence is 17 residues long. V shed 0 bases and J shed 0 bases, with 12 bases lying between them. CDR3 protein: CASSVGEGQANTGELFF. Here the CDR3 DNA reads TGTGCCAGCAGCGTAGGAGAGGGACAAGCGAACACCGGGGAGCTGTTTTTT.

This clone was observed a handful of times. The CDR3 DNA reads as TGTGCCAGCAGCCCCGGGACATCGTTCACCGGGGAGCTGTTTTTT. It yields the protein CASSPGTSFTGELFF. This chain links TRBV5-8 with TRBJ2-2, with D perhaps matching TRBD1 (6 bases). Trimming shortened V by 4 bases and J by 4 bases, and 14 bases separated the two germline ends. This CDR3 comprises 15 residues. Per germline, CDR1 SGHTS and CDR2 YDEGEE.

This clone has only one observation. This chain connects TRBV7-9 to TRBJ2-3, with D tentatively TRBD1 (6 bases). V lost 10 bases to trimming and J lost 2 bases, with 13 bases between them. CDR1 is SEHNR and CDR2 is FQNEAQ in the germline V gene (reference sequence). This CDR3 is built from 13 residues. The CDR3 DNA reads as TGTGCCACCGAGCTGGGGGCCACAGATACGCAGTATTTT. This translates into CATELGATDTQYF.

This chain connects TRBV18 to TRBJ2-7; 8 nucleotides line up with TRBD1. This CDR3 has 14 residues. Unmatched junction bases numbered 1, after V lost 3 bases and J lost 0 bases. The germline CDR1 and CDR2 sequences are KGHSH and LQKENI. The CDR3 nucleotides read TGTGCCAGCTCACCGGGACAGGCCTCCTACGAGCAGTACTTC. As protein: CASSPGQASYEQYF.

This clone was found once. The chain has TRBV7-9 and TRBJ1-1; no firm D call. V was pared by 0 bases and J by 0 bases, with 11 bases between. CDR1 is SEHNR, CDR2 FQNEAQ, per germline (reference sequence). The CDR3 has 16 residues. In DNA, the CDR3 is TGTGCCAGCAGCTTAGCGCAGGCCCCGATGAACACTGAAGCTTTCTTT. Translation gives CASSLAQAPMNTEAFF.

The chain has TRBV30 and TRBJ2-1; a weak D match, TRBD2 (6 bases). The CDR3 is 12 amino acids. With 0 bases removed from V and 8 bases from J, the gap between germline ends came to 8 bases. CDR1 is GTSNPN and CDR2 is SVGIG in the germline V gene (reference sequence). In DNA, the CDR3 is TGTGCCTGGAGTGTCATAGCGGATGAGCAGTTCTTC. Translated, it gives CAWSVIADEQFF.

This chain connects TRBV9 to TRBJ2-4; D unclear. This CDR3 contains 16 residues. Trimming left V 0 bases short and J 3 bases short, with 13 bases between. Per the germline V gene, CDR1 is SGDLS and CDR2 is YYNGEE. The CDR3 DNA follows: TGTGCCAGCAGCGTAGGGTGGGAAGAGGACAAAAACATTCAGTACTTC. Residues: CASSVGWEEDKNIQYF.

This clone has at least ten counts. V usage is TRBV14 and J usage is TRBJ1-2; the D gene is possibly TRBD1 (6 bases). This CDR3 spans 14 amino acids. With 1 base removed from V and 8 bases from J, the gap between germline ends came to 14 bases. Germline CDR1 and CDR2: SGHDN and FVKESK. CDR3 region: CASSQGRQDFGYTF. The DNA of the CDR3 is TGTGCCAGCAGCCAAGGGCGACAGGACTTCGGCTACACCTTC.

This rearrangement joins TRBV24-1 to TRBJ2-1, with TRBD2 matching 13 bases. The germline V gene has CDR1 KGHDR and CDR2 SFDVKD. V was pared by 4 bases and J by 8 bases, with 4 bases of the junction left unmatched. The CDR3 has 15 amino acids. The CDR3 region is CATSDPGLAGDEQFF. The CDR3 region has the DNA TGTGCCACCAGTGACCCCGGACTAGCGGGAGATGAGCAGTTCTTC.

The rearrangement joins TRBV7-2 to TRBJ2-2; D remains ambiguous. Germline assignment: CDR1 SGHTA and CDR2 FQGNSA. V lost 1 base and J 0 bases, leaving 6 bases between the germline ends. The CDR3 covers 15 residues. DNA of the CDR3: TGTGCCAGCAGCTTAGGCCCCACGAACACCGGGGAGCTGTTTTTT. It is translated as CASSLGPTNTGELFF.

The sample holds one count of this clone. The rearrangement uses TRBV11-2 and TRBJ2-7, with D hard to call. Germline V CDR1 and CDR2: SGHAT, FQNNGV. The CDR3 runs 13 residues. The germline V and J ends were trimmed by 0 bases and 2 bases, with 5 bases remaining between them. CDR3 sequence (DNA): TGTGCCAGCAGCTTAGATCACCCCTACGAGCAGTACTTC. Residues: CASSLDHPYEQYF.

The chain is built from TRBV7-9 and TRBJ1-4; TRBD1 matches at 8 bases. The CDR3 runs 14 residues. Trimming cost V 5 bases and J 8 bases; bases outside gene matches: 7. In germline, CDR1 is SEHNR, CDR2 FQNEAQ (reference sequence). CDR3 in DNA: TGTGCCAGCAGCCCCGGGACAGGCATAGAAAAACTGTTTTTT. Amino acids: CASSPGTGIEKLFF.

The rearrangement joins TRBV10-1 to TRBJ2-2, with 9 bases fitting TRBD1. The CDR3 consists of 14 residues. In germline, CDR1 is WNHNN, CDR2 SYGVQD (reference sequence). V lost 7 bases to trimming and J lost 4 bases; unmatched junction nucleotides: 4. As DNA, the CDR3 is TGCGCCAGCAAGAGGGACAGGGTCACCGGGGAGCTGTTTTTT. Translated, it gives CASKRDRVTGELFF.

The V gene is TRBV5-1, the J gene TRBJ2-3, with D perhaps TRBD2 (6 bases). The V end was cut by 0 bases, the J end by 0 bases, with 14 bases between. This CDR3 spans 17 amino acids. The germline V gene encodes CDR1 SGHRS and CDR2 YFSETQ. The CDR3 region is CASSLGLGGKSTDTQYF. The CDR3, as DNA: TGCGCCAGCAGCTTGGGGCTGGGCGGGAAAAGCACAGATACGCAGTATTTT.

The V and J genes are TRBV6-5 and TRBJ2-7, with a possible D match to TRBD2 (6 bases). The CDR3 is 14 amino acids. CDR1 and CDR2 from the germline V gene are MNHEY and SVGAGI. Trimming took 1 base from V and 2 from J, leaving 9 bases between them. The CDR3 nucleotides read TGTGCCAGCAGTTACTTGGCGGGAACCTACGAGCAGTACTTC. Amino acids: CASSYLAGTYEQYF.